This T cell receptor (beta chain) was identified in a study of shared clonotypes between healthy human individuals. CD45RO-negative, CCR7-positively selected cells formed the naive CD8 fraction, excluding terminally differentiated effector memory CD45RA+ cells. Nashville, Tennessee was home to all donors, each a Caucasian adult. V lost 5 bases, J lost 1 base, and 12 bases lay in between. The CDR3 has 14 residues. CDR1 is MNHEY and CDR2 is SMNVEV in the germline V gene (reference sequence). At deep level, the assay was performed. Once extracted for a subset, genomic DNA was divided evenly among several immunoSEQ plates. Data came from immunoSEQ multiplex PCR; TCRdb stores just in-frame clones and leaves some out. The table has about 2,200,000 clones, roughly 91% seen once.

J is TRBJ2-7 and V is TRBV27, with D perhaps matching TRBD2 (6 bases). The sequence was obtained from a man younger than 30 in good health. Some clones in this sample may be carry-over from other donors' samples. The sequenced sample consisted of naive CD8+ T cells from PBMCs. The CDR3 DNA reads as TGTGCCAGCAGTATACGACTAGAATCCTACGAGCAGTACTTC. Residues: CASSIRLESYEQYF.